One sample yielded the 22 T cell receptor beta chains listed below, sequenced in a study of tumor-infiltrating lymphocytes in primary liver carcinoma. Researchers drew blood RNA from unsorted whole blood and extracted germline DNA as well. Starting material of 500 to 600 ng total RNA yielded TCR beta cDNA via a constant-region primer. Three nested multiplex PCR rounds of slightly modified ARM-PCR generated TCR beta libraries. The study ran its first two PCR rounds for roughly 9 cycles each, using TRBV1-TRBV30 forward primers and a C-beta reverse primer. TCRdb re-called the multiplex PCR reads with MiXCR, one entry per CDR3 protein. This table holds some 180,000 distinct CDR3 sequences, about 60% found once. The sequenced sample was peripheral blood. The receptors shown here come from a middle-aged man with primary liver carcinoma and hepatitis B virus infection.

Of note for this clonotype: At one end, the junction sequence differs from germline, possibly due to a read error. The CDR3 nucleotides read TGTGCCATCAGTGAAGAGGGGTTGGGCTACACCTTC. Translating it yields CAISEEGLGYTF. This chain connects TRBV6-1 to TRBJ1-2, with TRBD1 as a possible D gene (5 bases). CDR1 is MNHNS and CDR2 is SASEGT in the germline V gene. The CDR3 consists of 12 residues.

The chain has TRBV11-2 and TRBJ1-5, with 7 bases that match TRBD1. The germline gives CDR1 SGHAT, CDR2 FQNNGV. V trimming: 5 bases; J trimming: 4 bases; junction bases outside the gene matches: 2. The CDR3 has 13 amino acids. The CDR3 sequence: CASSAGQNQPQHF. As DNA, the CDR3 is TGTGCCAGCAGCGCGGGACAGAATCAGCCCCAGCATTTT.

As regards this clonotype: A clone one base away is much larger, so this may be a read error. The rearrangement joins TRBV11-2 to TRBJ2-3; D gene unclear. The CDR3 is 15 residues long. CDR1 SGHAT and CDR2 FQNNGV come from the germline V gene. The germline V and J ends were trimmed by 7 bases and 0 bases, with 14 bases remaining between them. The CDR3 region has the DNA TGTGCCAGCACCGGACCGGGTGCTAGCACAGATACGCAGTATTTT. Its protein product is CASTGPGASTDTQYF.

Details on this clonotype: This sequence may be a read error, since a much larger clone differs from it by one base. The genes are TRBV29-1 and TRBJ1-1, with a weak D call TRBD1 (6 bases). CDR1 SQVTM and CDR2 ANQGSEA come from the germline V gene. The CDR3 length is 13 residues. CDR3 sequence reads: CSVGHDVGTEALF. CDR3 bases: TGCAGCGTGGGACATGACGTGGGCACTGAAGCTTTGTTT.

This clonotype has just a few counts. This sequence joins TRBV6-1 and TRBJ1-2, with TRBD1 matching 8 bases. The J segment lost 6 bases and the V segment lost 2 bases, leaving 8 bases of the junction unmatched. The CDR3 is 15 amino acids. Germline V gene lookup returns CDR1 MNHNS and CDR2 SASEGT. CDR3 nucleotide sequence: TGTGCCAGCAGTGAAATTGGACAGGGAGGGGATGGCTACACCTTC. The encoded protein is CASSEIGQGGDGYTF.

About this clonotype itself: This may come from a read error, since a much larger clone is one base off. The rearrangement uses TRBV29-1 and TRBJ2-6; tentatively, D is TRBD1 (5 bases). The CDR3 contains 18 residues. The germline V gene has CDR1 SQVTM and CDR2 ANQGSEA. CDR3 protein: CSVEHQTEGLSGASVLTF. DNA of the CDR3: TGCAGCGTTGAACACCAGACGGAAGGGCTCTCTGGGGCCAGCGTCCTGACTTTC.

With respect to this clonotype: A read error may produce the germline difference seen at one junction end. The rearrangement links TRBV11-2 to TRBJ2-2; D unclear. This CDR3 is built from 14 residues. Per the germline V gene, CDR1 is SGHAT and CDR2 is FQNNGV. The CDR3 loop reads CTSSSKLGAGELFF. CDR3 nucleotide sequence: TGTACCAGCAGCTCGAAGTTAGGCGCCGGGGAGCTGTTTTTT.

The CDR3 protein is CASVPGGYSNQPQHF. CDR3 DNA sequence: TGTGCCAGTGTTCCGGGGGGATATAGCAATCAGCCCCAGCATTTT. The rearrangement uses TRBV6-1 and TRBJ1-5, with D tentatively TRBD1 (5 bases). V was cut by 9 bases and J by 0 bases, with 15 bases left in between. The CDR3 is 15 amino acids. Germline V CDR1 and CDR2: MNHNS, SASEGT.

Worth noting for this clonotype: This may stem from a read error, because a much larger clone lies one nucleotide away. CDR3 coding DNA: TGTGCCAACAGCCAAGGGGGTCCTGAGCAGTACTTC. Its translation: CANSQGGPEQYF. This rearrangement joins TRBV4-2 to TRBJ2-7; a weak D match, TRBD1 (6 bases). The CDR3 is 12 amino acids. In germline, CDR1 is LGHNA, CDR2 YNFKEQ.

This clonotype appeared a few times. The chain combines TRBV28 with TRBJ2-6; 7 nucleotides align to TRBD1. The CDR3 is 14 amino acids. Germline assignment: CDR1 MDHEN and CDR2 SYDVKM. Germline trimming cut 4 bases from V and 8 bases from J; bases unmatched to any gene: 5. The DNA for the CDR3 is TGTGCCAGCAGTTCGCTGGACAGGACCAACGTCCTGACTTTC. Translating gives CASSSLDRTNVLTF.

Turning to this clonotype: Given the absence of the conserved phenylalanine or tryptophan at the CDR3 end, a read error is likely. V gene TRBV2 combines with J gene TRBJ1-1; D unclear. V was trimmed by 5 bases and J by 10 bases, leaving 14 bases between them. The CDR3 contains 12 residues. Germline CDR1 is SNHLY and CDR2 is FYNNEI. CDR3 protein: CASSPGEGLAFS. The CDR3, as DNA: TGTGCCAGCAGTCCGGGCGAAGGCCTAGCTTTCTCT.

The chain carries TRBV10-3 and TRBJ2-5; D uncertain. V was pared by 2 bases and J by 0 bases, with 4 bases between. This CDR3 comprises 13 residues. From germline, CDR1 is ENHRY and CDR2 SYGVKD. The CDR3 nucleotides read TGTGCCATCAGTGAGGGACACCAAGAGACCCAGTACTTC. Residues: CAISEGHQETQYF.

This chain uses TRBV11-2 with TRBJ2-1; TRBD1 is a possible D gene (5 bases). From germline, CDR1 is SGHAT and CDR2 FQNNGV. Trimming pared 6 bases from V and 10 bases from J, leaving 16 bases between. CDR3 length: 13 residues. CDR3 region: CASSSGLTKEQFF. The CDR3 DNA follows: TGTGCCAGCAGTTCAGGGCTAACCAAGGAGCAGTTCTTC.

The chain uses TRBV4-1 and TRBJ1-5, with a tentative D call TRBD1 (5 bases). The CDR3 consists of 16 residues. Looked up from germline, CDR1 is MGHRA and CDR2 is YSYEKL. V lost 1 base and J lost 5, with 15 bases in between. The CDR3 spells CASSQVNEQAYQPQHF. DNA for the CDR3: TGCGCCAGCAGCCAAGTAAACGAACAGGCTTATCAGCCCCAGCATTTT.

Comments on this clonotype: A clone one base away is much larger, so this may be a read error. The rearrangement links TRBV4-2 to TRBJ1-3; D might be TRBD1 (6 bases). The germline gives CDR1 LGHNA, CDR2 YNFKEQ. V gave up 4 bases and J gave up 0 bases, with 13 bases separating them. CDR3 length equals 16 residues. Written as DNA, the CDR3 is TGTGCCAGCAGCCTAAAAGGGGGTGGCTCTGGAAACACCATATATTTT. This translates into CASSLKGGGSGNTIYF.

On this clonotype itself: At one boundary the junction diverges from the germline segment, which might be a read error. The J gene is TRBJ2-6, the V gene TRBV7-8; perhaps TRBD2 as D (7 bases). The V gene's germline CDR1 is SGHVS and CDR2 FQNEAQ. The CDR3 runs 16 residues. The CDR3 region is CASSRGGFRGADVLTF. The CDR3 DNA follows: TGTGCCAGCAGCAGGGGGGGATTTAGGGGGGCCGACGTCCTGACTTTC.

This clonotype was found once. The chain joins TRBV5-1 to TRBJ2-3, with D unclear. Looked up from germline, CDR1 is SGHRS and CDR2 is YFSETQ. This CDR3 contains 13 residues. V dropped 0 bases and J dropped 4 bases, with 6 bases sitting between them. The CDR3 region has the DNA TGCGCCAGCAGCTTGGGGCAGGCAGATACGCAGTATTTT. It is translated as CASSLGQADTQYF.

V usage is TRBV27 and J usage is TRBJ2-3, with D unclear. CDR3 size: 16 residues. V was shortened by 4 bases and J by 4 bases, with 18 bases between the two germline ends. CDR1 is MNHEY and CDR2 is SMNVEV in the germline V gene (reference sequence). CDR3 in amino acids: CASSSINHVGADTQYF. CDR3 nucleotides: TGTGCCAGCAGTTCAATAAACCATGTAGGCGCAGATACGCAGTATTTT.

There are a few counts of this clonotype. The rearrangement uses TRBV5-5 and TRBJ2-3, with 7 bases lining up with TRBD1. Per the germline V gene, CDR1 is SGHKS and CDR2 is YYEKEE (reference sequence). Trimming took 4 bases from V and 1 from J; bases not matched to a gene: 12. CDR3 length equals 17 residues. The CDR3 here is CASSPALRTGRTDTQYF. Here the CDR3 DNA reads TGTGCCAGCAGCCCAGCGTTAAGGACAGGCCGCACAGATACGCAGTATTTT.

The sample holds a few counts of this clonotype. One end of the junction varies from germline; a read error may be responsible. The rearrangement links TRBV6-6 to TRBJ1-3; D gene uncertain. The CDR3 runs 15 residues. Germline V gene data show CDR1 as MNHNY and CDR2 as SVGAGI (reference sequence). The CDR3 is CASTLGYYSGKTIYF. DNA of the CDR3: TGTGCCAGCACCCTAGGGTATTACTCTGGAAAGACCATATATTTT.

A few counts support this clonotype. DNA of the CDR3: TGTGCCAGCAGTCGGGGACAGGGACGCGAGCAGTACTTC. As protein: CASSRGQGREQYF. The rearrangement uses TRBV6-1 and TRBJ2-7; 9 bases are shared with TRBD1. The CDR3 is 13 residues long. V lost 5 bases and J lost 6; bases outside the gene matches: 5. Germline-derived CDR1 and CDR2 are MNHNS and SASEGT.

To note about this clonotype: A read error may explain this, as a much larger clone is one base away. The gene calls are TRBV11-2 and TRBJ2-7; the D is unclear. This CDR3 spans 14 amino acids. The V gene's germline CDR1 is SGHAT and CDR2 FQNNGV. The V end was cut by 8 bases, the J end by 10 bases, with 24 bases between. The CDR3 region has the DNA TGTGCCAGCGCCCGGAGTGAAATGGTTGCGGATCAGTACTTC. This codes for CASARSEMVADQYF.